What follows describes a single T cell receptor beta chain. Its antigen is unknown. Time point here: week 35, safety follow-up. The study gave 300 ug of mutant IDH1 20-mer peptide per vaccine dose, with topical imiquimod. Clones were read by immunoSEQ multiplex PCR, and TCRdb kept only the in-frame ones, dropping some. The sample holds roughly 40,000 clones, around 83% seen once. The data were taken from a study of a mutant IDH1 vaccine in newly diagnosed glioma. Study summary: Treatment recipients were approximately 60% male and about 40% female, and their mean age was about 39 years. Beforehand, treatment had been radiotherapy, temozolomide, or both; the majority received both. The study held visit V12 at week 35 and visit V13 at week 47.

Germline V gene lookup returns CDR1 MNHNS and CDR2 SASEGT. Trimming left V 4 bases short and J 4 bases short, with 19 bases between. The CDR3 totals 16 residues. The sequencing here drew on PBMCs, taken from a glioma patient whose treatment included an IDH1 peptide vaccine. This receptor was identified in a woman aged 45-59 years with glioma. The genes are TRBV6-1 and TRBJ1-2, with D unclear. The CDR3 bases are TGTGCCAGCAGTGTACGACTGAGCCCGGCAGGCTATGGCTACACCTTC. Encoded protein: CASSVRLSPAGYGYTF.